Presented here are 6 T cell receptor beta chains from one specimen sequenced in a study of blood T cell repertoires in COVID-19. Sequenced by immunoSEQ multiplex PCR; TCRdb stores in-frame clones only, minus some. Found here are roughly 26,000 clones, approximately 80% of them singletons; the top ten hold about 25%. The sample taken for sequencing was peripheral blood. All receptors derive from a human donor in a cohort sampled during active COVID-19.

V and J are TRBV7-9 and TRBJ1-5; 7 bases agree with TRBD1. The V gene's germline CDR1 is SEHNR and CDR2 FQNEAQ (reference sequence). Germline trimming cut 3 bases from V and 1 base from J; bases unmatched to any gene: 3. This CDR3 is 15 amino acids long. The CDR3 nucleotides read TGTGCCAGCAGCTTCGACAGGGAAAGCAATCAGCCCCAGCATTTT. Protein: CASSFDRESNQPQHF.

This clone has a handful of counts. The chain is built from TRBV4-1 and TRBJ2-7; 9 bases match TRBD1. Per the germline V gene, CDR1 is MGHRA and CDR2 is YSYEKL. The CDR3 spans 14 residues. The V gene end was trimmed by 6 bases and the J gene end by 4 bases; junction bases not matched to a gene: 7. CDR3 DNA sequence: TGCGCCAGCAGTAGGGACAGGGAGGCTTACGAGCAGTACTTC. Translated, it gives CASSRDREAYEQYF.

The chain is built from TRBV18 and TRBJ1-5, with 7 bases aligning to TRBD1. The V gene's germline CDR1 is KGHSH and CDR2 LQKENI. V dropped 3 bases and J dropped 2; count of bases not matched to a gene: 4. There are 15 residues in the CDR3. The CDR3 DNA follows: TGTGCCAGCTCACCGAGTCAGGGGGGCAATCAGCCCCAGCATTTT. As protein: CASSPSQGGNQPQHF.

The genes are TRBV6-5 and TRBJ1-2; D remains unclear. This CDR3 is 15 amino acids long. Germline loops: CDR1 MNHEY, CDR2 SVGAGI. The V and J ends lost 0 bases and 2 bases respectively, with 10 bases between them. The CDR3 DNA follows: TGTGCCAGCAGTTACTCGGCGAGGCTAAACTATGGCTACACCTTC. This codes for CASSYSARLNYGYTF.

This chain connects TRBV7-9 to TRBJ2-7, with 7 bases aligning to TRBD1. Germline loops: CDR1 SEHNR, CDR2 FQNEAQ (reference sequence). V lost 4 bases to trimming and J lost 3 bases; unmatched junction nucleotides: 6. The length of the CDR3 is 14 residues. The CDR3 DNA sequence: TGTGCCAGCAGCTACCCGACAGGGTTCTACGAGCAGTACTTC. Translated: CASSYPTGFYEQYF.

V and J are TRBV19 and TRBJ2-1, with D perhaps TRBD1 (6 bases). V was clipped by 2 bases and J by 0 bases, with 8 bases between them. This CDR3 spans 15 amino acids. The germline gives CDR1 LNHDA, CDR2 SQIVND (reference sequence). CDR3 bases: TGTGCCAGTAGTATAACAGGGAGCTCCTACAATGAGCAGTTCTTC. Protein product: CASSITGSSYNEQFF.